One sample yielded the 15 T cell receptor beta chains listed below, sequenced in a study of lymphopenia after photon versus proton radiotherapy (dated by TCRdb to about 2019). Library preparation employed the immunoSEQ multiplex PCR assay. In its TCRdb copy, this immuneACCESS table keeps in-frame sequences only and misses some clones. Where compared with another copy, unresolved V genes explain less than half of these, and the others have no known cause. This sample comprises 55,000 to 70,000 clones, about 86% of them detected only once. Of the sample, 2% to 3% is held by the ten largest clones. The material sequenced was peripheral blood, taken from a patient treated with photon-based radiotherapy. Source of these receptors: a man aged 40-49 years with gastric cancer.

A single count supports this clone. The J gene is TRBJ1-5, the V gene TRBV7-9, with D unresolved. From germline, CDR1 is SEHNR and CDR2 FQNEAQ (reference sequence). V was clipped by 1 base and J by 9 bases, with 13 bases between them. The CDR3 sequence is 14 residues long. The CDR3 spells CASSLVQVPTPQHF. Here the CDR3 DNA reads TGTGCCAGCAGCTTAGTCCAGGTTCCGACGCCCCAGCATTTT.

This clone appeared once. This sequence joins TRBV12-5 and TRBJ1-4; TRBD1 matches at 9 bases. V was pared by 4 bases and J by 8 bases, with 5 bases of the junction left unmatched. CDR3 length equals 14 residues. Germline lookup yields CDR1 LGHNT and CDR2 FRNRAP. Here the CDR3 reads CASGSTGGGEKLFF. CDR3 sequence (DNA): TGTGCTAGTGGTTCGACAGGGGGAGGAGAAAAACTGTTTTTT.

V is TRBV18 and J is TRBJ1-3; D uncertain. The V end was cut by 3 bases, the J end by 1 base, with 10 bases between. Germline values: CDR1 KGHSH, CDR2 LQKENI. The CDR3 spans 15 residues. The chain's CDR3 is CASSPPVTSGNTIYF. The DNA of the CDR3 is TGTGCCAGCTCACCCCCAGTAACGTCTGGAAACACCATATATTTT.

The chain is built from TRBV7-2 and TRBJ2-5, with 7 nucleotides matching TRBD1. This CDR3 has 16 residues. CDR1 is SGHTA, CDR2 FQGNSA, per germline. V trimming: 5 bases; J trimming: 5 bases; junction bases outside the gene matches: 14. CDR3 nucleotides: TGTGCCAGCAGCCCTCAAACCATACAGGGACAGGAGACCCAGTACTTC. Its translation is CASSPQTIQGQETQYF.

The chain joins TRBV19 to TRBJ1-6; D is possibly TRBD1 (6 bases). V lost 7 bases and J lost 11, with 15 bases in between. Per germline, CDR1 LNHDA and CDR2 SQIVND (reference sequence). This CDR3 comprises 13 residues. CDR3 nucleotide sequence: TGTGCCAGTACAAGAGAGAGGGGGACACCCCTCCACTTT. It translates to CASTRERGTPLHF.

A single count supports this clone. The chain uses TRBV10-3 and TRBJ2-3; D gene ambiguous. V was pared by 11 bases and J by 2 bases, with 14 bases between. The germline CDR1 and CDR2 sequences are ENHRY and SYGVKD. This CDR3 is built from 13 residues. The CDR3 is CAAQDGITDTQYF. The CDR3 region has the DNA TGTGCCGCCCAAGACGGAATCACAGATACGCAGTATTTT.

The rearrangement uses TRBV18 and TRBJ1-1; D gene uncertain. Trimming cost V 5 bases and J 0 bases, with 10 bases left between them. Germline CDR1 reads KGHSH; CDR2 reads LQKENI. There are 14 residues in the CDR3. CDR3 loop: CASSSQPMNTEAFF. The CDR3 DNA reads as TGTGCCAGCTCATCCCAGCCTATGAACACTGAAGCTTTCTTT. The full variable domain, in which reference TRBV18 and TRBJ1-1 provide the parts outside the CDR3, is NAGVMQNPRHLVRRRGQEARLRCSPMKGHSHVYWYRQLPEEGLKFMVYLQKENIIDESGMPKERFSAEFPKEGPSILRIQQVVRGDSAAYFCASSSQPMNTEAFFGQGTRLTVV.

The count of this clone is one. The CDR3 loop is CASSFQGGEQYF. The CDR3 DNA reads TGTGCCAGCAGCTTTCAGGGGGGTGAGCAGTACTTC. The chain has TRBV11-3 and TRBJ2-7; possible D gene TRBD1, 7 bases. Per germline, CDR1 SGHNT and CDR2 YENEEA. This CDR3 contains 12 residues. Between the trimmed V and J ends, which lost 3 bases and 7 bases, there was a span of 10 bases.

The chain has TRBV27 and TRBJ1-1; the match to TRBD1 covers 7 bases. CDR1 and CDR2 (germline): MNHEY, SMNVEV (reference sequence). Losses at the gene ends were 8 bases for V and 2 bases for J; bases not matched to a gene: 5. The CDR3 has 13 residues. The CDR3 is CASYDRANTEAFF. CDR3 DNA: TGTGCCAGCTACGACAGGGCCAACACTGAAGCTTTCTTT.

This clone has only one observation. The CDR3 is CASSPRADSYSYNEQFF. The CDR3 region has the DNA TGTGCCAGCAGCCCTCGAGCCGACAGTTACTCCTACAATGAGCAGTTCTTC. The chain uses TRBV7-2 and TRBJ2-1; tentatively, D is TRBD1 (5 bases). The CDR3 totals 17 residues. Germline values: CDR1 SGHTA, CDR2 FQGNSA. V lost 5 bases and J lost 0, with 17 bases in between.

The table lists this clone with a count of one. The chain recombines TRBV2 with TRBJ2-5; D is uncertain. The V end was cut by 6 bases, the J end by 1 base, with 9 bases between. The CDR3 has 13 residues. The germline gives CDR1 SNHLY, CDR2 FYNNEI. This chain's CDR3 is CASRGPAQETQYF. The CDR3 DNA follows: TGTGCCAGCAGAGGGCCAGCCCAAGAGACCCAGTACTTC.

In its sample, this clone was seen a few times. This rearrangement joins TRBV30 to TRBJ1-5; 8 bases line up with TRBD1. CDR3 length: 14 amino acids. V trimming: 2 bases; J trimming: 9 bases; junction bases outside the gene matches: 9. Germline values: CDR1 GTSNPN, CDR2 SVGIG (reference sequence). CDR3 residues: CAWSPDRGPWPQHF. Here the CDR3 DNA reads TGTGCCTGGAGTCCTGACAGGGGCCCTTGGCCCCAGCATTTT.

The chain links TRBV27 to TRBJ1-2; D is unresolved. This CDR3 is 14 amino acids long. The V gene's germline CDR1 is MNHEY and CDR2 SMNVEV (reference sequence). V lost 5 bases, J lost 6 bases, and 16 bases lay in between. The DNA for the CDR3 is TGTGCCAGCAGTATGGACGGACGGGCCCATGGCTACACCTTC. It translates to CASSMDGRAHGYTF.

This clone was detected once. V and J are TRBV9 and TRBJ2-7, with 9 positions matching TRBD1. Germline V gene sequence: CDR1 SGDLS, CDR2 YYNGEE. The V segment lost 0 bases and the J segment 6 bases; nucleotides outside the gene matches: 10. The CDR3 totals 16 residues. CDR3 sequence: CASSVGGGQGKGEQYF. The CDR3 DNA sequence: TGTGCCAGCAGCGTAGGAGGGGGACAGGGAAAGGGCGAGCAGTACTTC.

The V gene is TRBV11-2, the J gene TRBJ2-7; TRBD1 agrees at 8 bases. CDR3 length: 14 residues. Germline V gives CDR1 SGHAT, CDR2 FQNNGV. V lost 5 bases to trimming and J lost 3 bases; unmatched junction nucleotides: 6. The CDR3 spells CASSRTGKIYEQYF. In DNA form, the CDR3 reads TGTGCCAGCAGCCGGACAGGGAAGATCTACGAGCAGTACTTC.